This T cell receptor beta chain was observed in a study of CD8 T cells in ankylosing spondylitis. Study observations and caveats: Within ankylosing spondylitis blood, a TCR beta motif made up of roughly eight highly homologous variants appeared to be characteristic.

This clonotype was seen ten or more times. What it binds is not known. This CDR3 has 13 residues. Germline CDR1 and CDR2: SGHAT and FQNNGV. The V gene lost 5 bases and the J gene lost 3 bases, with 10 bases spanning the gap. In TCRdb, the 5' RACE reads were re-called with MiXCR into one record per CDR3 protein. The table records about 500,000 distinct CDR3 sequences, roughly an eighth of them present only once. The sample taken for sequencing was blood, either unsorted or a sorted T cell fraction (not recorded which). The receptor comes from a male donor with ankylosing spondylitis. The chain has TRBV11-2 and TRBJ1-2, with D unresolved. Written as DNA, the CDR3 is TGTGCCAGCAGCGCCGGGCAGGACTATGGCTACACCTTC. Translation: CASSAGQDYGYTF.